Given below is one T cell receptor beta chain in context. Trimming stripped 1 base from V and 6 bases from J, with 12 bases between. CDR1 is SGHTA and CDR2 is FQGNSA in the germline V gene. This CDR3 is built from 14 residues. Profiled with immunoSEQ multiplex PCR; TCRdb holds only in-frame clones, not every one. The sample consists of just under 75,000 clones, over 75% of them appearing once. These data are taken from a study of OX40 agonist ivuxolimab in advanced cancers. Study at large: With a range of roughly 23 to 90, age averaged approximately 60 years, and 75% to 90% were male.

Any history of autoimmune disease or systemic immunosuppression disqualified patients. The specimen comprised CD4+ or CD8+ T cells sorted from blood, sampled in a trial of the OX40 agonist ivuxolimab. This chain joins TRBV7-2 and TRBJ2-5; D may correspond to TRBD1 or TRBD2 (5 bases each). This sequence originates from an adult with an advanced solid tumor such as melanoma, head and neck, liver or kidney cancer. The CDR3 nucleotides are TGTGCCAGCAGCTTAGGGGGGTCGGGAAAGACCCAGTACTTC. Its protein is CASSLGGSGKTQYF.